Shown below are 24 T cell receptor beta chains from a single sample sequenced in a study of post-analysis software for immune sequencing data. Points from the study as a whole: Five or six TRBV segments, TRBV5-6, TRBV5-1 and TRBV20-1 among them, were found more frequent in patients than controls.

Tagging with unique molecular identifiers was a feature of the TCR beta cDNA libraries. MiXCR, applied by TCRdb to the PCR reads, yields one record per CDR3 protein. The sample holds hundreds of thousands of distinct CDR3 sequences; roughly 29% are singletons and the top ten take more than 0.55%. Antigens of these TCRs are unknown. The sample was blood. The receptor source for this set is a girl aged 5-17 years with multiple sclerosis.

The chain couples TRBV6-6 to TRBJ2-3; either TRBD1 or TRBD2 may fit D (5 bases each). Germline lookup yields CDR1 MNHNY and CDR2 SVGAGI (reference sequence). The CDR3 extends over 15 amino acids. V was clipped by 4 bases and J by 2 bases, with 13 bases between them. The CDR3 nucleotides are TGTGCCAGCAGTTCCCGGGACGGATACACAGATACGCAGTATTTT. Translating it yields CASSSRDGYTDTQYF.

In this sample, this clonotype turned up many times. The genes are TRBV11-2 and TRBJ2-5; 9 nucleotides agree with TRBD1. The J call is doubtful: the DNA matches TRBJ2-7 better. Per the germline V gene, CDR1 is SGHAT and CDR2 is FQNNGV. The CDR3 is made up of 18 amino acids. CDR3 in amino acids: CASSPTGRRSGTGYEQYF. The DNA for the CDR3 is TGTGCCAGCAGCCCTACGGGGCGGAGATCCGGGACAGGGTACGAGCAGTACTTC.

V usage is TRBV12-3 or TRBV12-4 and J usage is TRBJ2-4, with 11 bases lining up with TRBD2. This CDR3 is 18 amino acids long. After removal of 2 bases from V and 0 bases from J, the junction contained 6 bases not matched to a gene. The CDR3 region has the DNA TGTGCCAGCAGTTTAAAAGGGACTAGCGGCCTAGCCAAAAACATTCAGTACTTC. Translated, it gives CASSLKGTSGLAKNIQYF.

The chain joins TRBV12-3 or TRBV12-4 to TRBJ1-5; a possible D gene is TRBD1 (6 bases). V lost 9 bases, J lost 5 bases, and 23 bases lay in between. The CDR3 has 16 amino acids. The CDR3 here is CASNYGGLGNDQPQHF. The CDR3 DNA follows: TGTGCCAGTAACTACGGGGGGCTGGGTAATGATCAGCCCCAGCATTTT.

This clonotype was seen just once. The chain is built from TRBV28 and TRBJ1-1; the match to TRBD1 covers 9 bases. Per the germline V gene, CDR1 is MDHEN and CDR2 is SYDVKM. The CDR3 sequence is 14 residues long. J lost 3 bases, V lost 6 bases, and 5 bases had no gene match. The CDR3 region is CASRRDREYTEAFF. CDR3 DNA: TGTGCCAGCAGGAGGGACAGGGAGTACACTGAAGCTTTCTTT.

This clonotype was recorded only once. The V gene is TRBV6-1, the J gene TRBJ2-7; D remains unclear. V was trimmed by 3 bases and J by 6 bases, leaving 9 bases between them. The CDR3 is 12 amino acids. CDR1 is MNHNS, CDR2 SASEGT, per germline. The CDR3 loop reads CASSDTNREQYF. The DNA for the CDR3 is TGTGCCAGCAGTGACACGAACCGCGAGCAGTACTTC.

V usage is TRBV7-9 and J usage is TRBJ1-2; no definite D call. The CDR3 extends over 13 amino acids. Germline V lookup: CDR1 SEHNR, CDR2 FQNEAQ (reference sequence). The V end was cut by 5 bases, the J end by 6 bases, with 13 bases between. The DNA of the CDR3 is TGTGCCAGCAGCCGACGGGATCCGGATGGCTACACCTTC. It specifies CASSRRDPDGYTF.

This chain joins TRBV11-2 and TRBJ2-7, with 12 bases that match TRBD2. The CDR3 covers 16 residues. Germline V lookup: CDR1 SGHAT, CDR2 FQNNGV. The junction had 3 bases not matched to a gene; V was cut back by 3 bases and J by 0 bases. In DNA, the CDR3 is TGTGCCAGCAGCTTGGGGACTAGCGGGCCCTCCTACGAGCAGTACTTC. It translates to CASSLGTSGPSYEQYF.

This clonotype has ten or more counts. The chain recombines TRBV29-1 with TRBJ1-2; 9 nucleotides match TRBD1. Germline CDR1 SQVTM, CDR2 ANQGSEA. The junction had 4 bases not matched to a gene; V was cut back by 7 bases and J by 4 bases. CDR3 length equals 12 residues. This CDR3 is CSAKTGGYGYTF. CDR3 in DNA: TGCAGCGCTAAGACAGGGGGCTATGGCTACACCTTC.

The chain is built from TRBV7-2 and TRBJ1-1; D may be TRBD1 (6 bases). With 2 bases removed from V and 0 bases from J, the gap between germline ends came to 10 bases. This CDR3 region has 15 residues. Germline assignment: CDR1 SGHTA and CDR2 FQGNSA. The CDR3 region has the DNA TGTGCCAGCAGCTTACAGGGGACCTTGAACACTGAAGCTTTCTTT. Amino acid sequence: CASSLQGTLNTEAFF.

As for this clonotype: An end of the junction does not agree with germline; a read error may underlie this. The V and J genes are TRBV29-1 and TRBJ2-2, with D maybe TRBD2 (5 bases). The CDR3 sequence is 15 residues long. CDR1 SQVTM and CDR2 ANQGSEA come from the germline V gene. The DNA for the CDR3 is TGCAGCGTTAAAGACTACCCCCGTAACACCGGGGAGCTGTTTTTT. Translating gives CSVKDYPRNTGELFF.

The rearrangement uses TRBV27 and TRBJ1-2; a weak D match, TRBD1 (5 bases). Trimming removed 3 bases at V and 5 bases at J, with 10 bases between. The V gene's germline CDR1 is MNHEY and CDR2 SMNVEV (reference sequence). The CDR3 is 13 residues long. CDR3 loop: CASSFLSGYGYTF. For the CDR3, the DNA is TGTGCCAGCAGTTTCCTTTCAGGGTATGGCTACACCTTC.

This clonotype was observed a few times. J is TRBJ2-5 and V is TRBV5-1; D perhaps matches TRBD1 (6 bases). With 5 bases removed from V and 4 bases from J, the gap between germline ends came to 15 bases. The CDR3 is 14 amino acids. The germline CDR1 and CDR2 sequences are SGHRS and YFSETQ. The CDR3, as DNA: TGCGCCAGCAGAACAGGGTTGGGGGCAGAGACCCAGTACTTC. This translates into CASRTGLGAETQYF.

The rearrangement links TRBV12-3 or TRBV12-4 to TRBJ2-1; 10 bases map to TRBD2. V was pared by 5 bases and J by 3 bases, with 4 bases of the junction left unmatched. There are 15 residues in the CDR3. In DNA form, the CDR3 reads TGTGCCAGCAGTGCTCCTAGCGGGGGCTACAATGAGCAGTTCTTC. This translates into CASSAPSGGYNEQFF.

This sequence joins TRBV29-1 and TRBJ1-2; D remains unclear. This CDR3 region has 9 residues. V was shortened by 3 bases and J by 8 bases, with 4 bases between the two germline ends. Germline V CDR1 and CDR2: SQVTM, ANQGSEA. This CDR3 reads CSVDEGYTF. CDR3 in DNA: TGCAGCGTTGACGAGGGCTACACCTTC.

This clonotype occurred many times. The CDR3 bases are TGCGCCAGCAGCCAAGGGTGGGATACGCAGTATTTT. Encoded protein: CASSQGWDTQYF. This chain links TRBV4-3 with TRBJ2-3, with D unresolved. Trimming left V 1 base short and J 6 bases short, with 5 bases between. The CDR3 sequence is 12 residues long. Looked up from germline, CDR1 is LGHNA and CDR2 is YSLEER.

V and J are TRBV28 and TRBJ1-1, with D possibly being TRBD1 (5 bases). V was pared by 8 bases and J by 5 bases, with 15 bases between. This CDR3 spans 13 amino acids. Germline values: CDR1 MDHEN, CDR2 SYDVKM. The CDR3 nucleotides are TGTGCCAGCCTCTCCCCAGGGAGGACTGAAGCTTTCTTT. Protein sequence: CASLSPGRTEAFF.

The V and J genes are TRBV20-1 and TRBJ2-1; D gene uncertain. V was clipped by 3 bases and J by 9 bases, with 9 bases between them. The germline gives CDR1 DFQATT, CDR2 SNEGSKA (reference sequence). This CDR3 comprises 11 residues. CDR3 sequence reads: CSASGVGEQFF. The CDR3 bases are TGCAGTGCTAGCGGCGTGGGTGAGCAGTTCTTC.

The chain recombines TRBV29-1 with TRBJ1-1; unclear D gene. The germline V and J ends were trimmed by 5 bases and 5 bases, with 6 bases remaining between them. The CDR3 has 10 amino acids. Germline lookup yields CDR1 SQVTM and CDR2 ANQGSEA. The CDR3 loop is CSVIWTEAFF. The CDR3, as DNA: TGCAGCGTTATTTGGACTGAAGCTTTCTTT.

As regards this clonotype: This may be a read error, as it is one base from a much larger clone. V gene TRBV5-6 combines with J gene TRBJ2-5, with 8 bases lining up with TRBD2. The closer fit of TRBJ2-1 to the DNA end suggests the J call may be wrong. This CDR3 is built from 15 residues. Germline values: CDR1 SGHDT, CDR2 YYEEEE. As DNA, the CDR3 is TGTGCCAGCAACGACGCGGGGGGATACCGAGAGACCCAGTTCTTC. Protein product: CASNDAGGYRETQFF.

The V and J genes are TRBV20-1 and TRBJ2-6, with 10 bases lining up with TRBD2. Per the germline V gene, CDR1 is DFQATT and CDR2 is SNEGSKA (reference sequence). The CDR3 spans 16 residues. CDR3 sequence (DNA): TGCAGCCTAGCGGGGGATCCGACCTCTGGGGCCAACGTCCTGACTTTC. It codes for CSLAGDPTSGANVLTF.

This chain uses TRBV7-8 with TRBJ2-3; 7 nucleotides agree with TRBD2. Looked up from germline, CDR1 is SGHVS and CDR2 is FQNEAQ. The CDR3 sequence is 17 residues long. V dropped 0 bases and J dropped 2; count of bases not matched to a gene: 8. Here the CDR3 DNA reads TGTGCCAGCAGCTTAGCTGGGGCTAGCGGCAACACAGATACGCAGTATTTT. It codes for CASSLAGASGNTDTQYF.

This clonotype was counted between two and nine times. The J gene is TRBJ2-1, the V gene TRBV7-2; D ambiguous. Germline V gene sequence: CDR1 SGHTA, CDR2 FQGNSA. V was shortened by 5 bases and J by 0 bases, with 14 bases between the two germline ends. The CDR3 sequence is 16 residues long. CDR3 sequence reads: CASSRVLANSYNEQFF. CDR3 coding DNA: TGTGCCAGCAGCCGAGTCCTGGCGAACTCCTACAATGAGCAGTTCTTC.

The V call is TRBV4-2, the J call TRBJ2-5; weak D call: TRBD2 (7 bases). Germline lookup yields CDR1 LGHNA and CDR2 YNFKEQ. The CDR3 runs to 17 residues. V was trimmed by 0 bases and J by 4 bases, leaving 18 bases between them. CDR3 nucleotide sequence: TGTGCCAGCAGCCAAGAACCGGCTGGGGGAGGGGGAGAGACCCAGTACTTC. This encodes CASSQEPAGGGGETQYF.